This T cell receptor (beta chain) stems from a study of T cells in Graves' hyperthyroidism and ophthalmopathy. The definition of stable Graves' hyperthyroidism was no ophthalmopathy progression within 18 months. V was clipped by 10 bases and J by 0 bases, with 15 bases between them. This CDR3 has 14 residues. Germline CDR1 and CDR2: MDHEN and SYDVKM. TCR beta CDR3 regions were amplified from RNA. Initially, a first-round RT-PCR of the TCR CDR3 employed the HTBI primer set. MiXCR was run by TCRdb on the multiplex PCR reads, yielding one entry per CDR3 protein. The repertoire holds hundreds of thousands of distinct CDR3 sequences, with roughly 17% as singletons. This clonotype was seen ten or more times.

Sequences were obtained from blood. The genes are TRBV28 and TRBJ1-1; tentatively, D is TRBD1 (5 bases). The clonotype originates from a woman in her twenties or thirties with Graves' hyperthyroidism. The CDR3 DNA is TGTGCCATTACAGACAGTCGCATGAACACTGAAGCTTTCTTT. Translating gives CAITDSRMNTEAFF.